This is a list of T cell receptor beta chains from one sample in a study of graft-versus-host responses after intestinal transplantation. These receptors are not linked to any known antigen. The repertoire was sequenced with immunoSEQ multiplex PCR; TCRdb's copy has only in-frame clones and lacks some. Counted here are some 84,000 clones, roughly 80% occurring once; the ten biggest clones make up 0.65% to 0.95%. The sample here was unstimulated CD4+ T cells sorted from spleen or lymph node cells, taken before intestinal transplant. Source of these receptors: a human donor who received an intestinal transplant. Both conserved end residues are part of each CDR3. D genes are given only for firm matches. Not all rows give a size; the values are once, few, many and, for expanded clones, a class.

V	J	size	D	DNA	CDR3
TRBV6-5	TRBJ1-1	NA	TRBD1	TGTGCCAGCAGTACCACAGGGGCAGCTTTCTTT	CASSTTGAAFF
TRBV18	TRBJ2-7	many	NA	TGTGCCAGCTCACCAGCGGGGTACCACGAGCAGTACTTC	CASSPAGYHEQYF
TRBV29-1	TRBJ1-5	few	NA	TGCAGCGTTGGGGGGGGGCCCAATCAGCCCCAGCATTTT	CSVGGGPNQPQHF
TRBV5-1	TRBJ1-1	NA	NA	TGCGCCAGCAGGCACCTAGGCGACAGCACTGAAGCTTTCTTT	CASRHLGDSTEAFF
TRBV5-1	TRBJ2-3	few	NA	TGCGCCAGCAGCTTGGGCCTCGCGGTCAAGAGGGCAGATACGCAGTATTTT	CASSLGLAVKRADTQYF
TRBV27	TRBJ1-1	NA	NA	TGTGCCAGCAGTTTGGTAGCGGGGGGAGTAGCTTTCTTT	CASSLVAGGVAFF
TRBV19	TRBJ2-7	once	TRBD1	TGTGCCAGTACCGCGGGACAGGGGACCGAGCAGTACTTC	CASTAGQGTEQYF
TRBV7-2	TRBJ1-2	NA	NA	TGTGCCAGCAGCCCTTCGAGCGGGGCGCAGCGTGGCTACACCTTC	CASSPSSGAQRGYTF
TRBV2	TRBJ2-7	NA	NA	TGTGCCAGCAGTGAAACAGGTTTCTACGAGCAGTACTTC	CASSETGFYEQYF
TRBV5-1	TRBJ1-2	NA	TRBD1	TGCGCCAGCAGCCCTAAGGGGACAGGGCTATATTATGGCTACACCTTC	CASSPKGTGLYYGYTF
TRBV29-1	TRBJ1-1	few	TRBD1	TGCAGCGTACTCCGGGACAGTGGGACTGAAGCTTTCTTT	CSVLRDSGTEAFF
TRBV9	TRBJ2-5	NA	TRBD1	TGTGCCAGCAGCGGGGACAGGGGGACAGAGACCCAGTACTTC	CASSGDRGTETQYF
TRBV14	TRBJ2-2	NA	TRBD1	TGTGCCAGCAGCCGATGGACAGGGAGGCCCGGGGAGCTGTTTTTT	CASSRWTGRPGELFF
TRBV7-8	TRBJ1-2	NA	TRBD1	TGTGCCAGCAGCCAGGGGAGGACAGGGACGCGTGGCTACACCTTC	CASSQGRTGTRGYTF
TRBV19	TRBJ1-2	NA	TRBD1	TGTGCCAGTAGTATCGGTCAGGGGGGCTATGGCTACACCTTC	CASSIGQGGYGYTF
TRBV5-3	TRBJ2-3	NA	NA	TGTGCCAGAAGCTTGACTCTCCTGGCGGGCCCAGATACGCAGTATTTT	CARSLTLLAGPDTQYF
TRBV6-1	TRBJ2-7	NA	TRBD1	TGTGCCAGCAGTAACAACAGGGGGGCCTACGAGCAGTACTTC	CASSNNRGAYEQYF
TRBV28	TRBJ2-7	few	TRBD2	TGTGCCAGCAGTCCGGGACTAGCGGCGACCTACGAGCAGTACTTC	CASSPGLAATYEQYF
TRBV29-1	TRBJ2-2	NA	TRBD1	TGCAGCGTTGGAGGGACAGGGAAAGGCTTAGGCGGGGAGCTGTTTTTT	CSVGGTGKGLGGELFF
TRBV18	TRBJ2-2	NA	TRBD1	TGTGCCAGCTCACCACCTTACAGGGGGTCGACGAACACCGGGGAGCTGTTTTTT	CASSPPYRGSTNTGELFF
TRBV18	TRBJ2-1	NA	NA	TGTGCCAGCTCACCAAGCGACCTACAAAAGGAGCAGTTCTTC	CASSPSDLQKEQFF
TRBV5-4	TRBJ1-1	NA	NA	TGTGCCAGCATCGGGGGGAACACTGAAGCTTTCTTT	CASIGGNTEAFF
TRBV2	TRBJ2-1	NA	NA	TGTGCCAGCAACGTCGGGAGTAACTCTTGGGGGCAGTTCTTC	CASNVGSNSWGQFF
TRBV5-6	TRBJ2-7	NA	TRBD2	TGTGCCAGCAGCCCAGTAGCGGGGGGAGACTACGAGCAGTACTTC	CASSPVAGGDYEQYF
TRBV5-1	TRBJ1-1	NA	NA	TGCGCCAGCAGCCACACCCCCGACACGGGGGGAGGATGGATGAACACTGAAGCTTTCTTT	CASSHTPDTGGGWMNTEAFF
TRBV6-1	TRBJ1-2	few	TRBD1	TGTGCCAGCAGTGCGTTCCCGGGACAGGCATCTGGCTACACCTTC	CASSAFPGQASGYTF
TRBV4-1	TRBJ2-3	NA	NA	TGCGCCAGCAGCCAAGAGGGGGGGCTGGGCACAGATACGCAGTATTTT	CASSQEGGLGTDTQYF
TRBV18	TRBJ2-7	NA	NA	TGTGCCAGCTCGTCGTCGAGTCACGGGTACGAGCAGTACTTC	CASSSSSHGYEQYF
TRBV4-1	TRBJ2-1	NA	NA	TGCGCCAGCAGCCAAAGACCGGCAGGGAATGAGCAGTTCTTC	CASSQRPAGNEQFF
TRBV2	TRBJ2-7	NA	TRBD1	TGTGCCAGCAGTGAAGCGGATTACTTTGGACAGGGGGGTTACGAGCAGTACTTC	CASSEADYFGQGGYEQYF
TRBV9	TRBJ2-3	NA	TRBD2	TGTGCCAGCAGCGCTTATCTAGCGGGAGTTATAGATACGCAGTATTTT	CASSAYLAGVIDTQYF
TRBV7-2	TRBJ2-2	NA	NA	TGTGCCAGCAGCTTGCGGCGAAACACCGGGGAGCTGTTTTTT	CASSLRRNTGELFF
TRBV7-3	TRBJ1-5	NA	NA	TGTGCCAGCAGTACAGGGATCAATCAGCCCCAGCATTTT	CASSTGINQPQHF